The present TCR beta chain was sequenced within a study of control samples from healthy donors and cancer patients (dated by TCRdb to 2019 to 2021). After removal of 4 bases from V and 8 bases from J, the junction retains 5 bases not matched to a gene. The germline V gene supplies CDR1 LGHNA and CDR2 YNFKEQ. Spanning cysteine to phenylalanine, the CDR3 consists of 14 amino acids. Of all the DNA, just the CDR3 is kept, 42 bases in frame from base 1. Receptor libraries were prepared by the immunoSEQ multiplex PCR assay. Entries here come from immuneACCESS through TCRdb and include only in-frame sequences with V and J called. Some clones fail to appear in such tables; in the studies checked, an unresolved V gene covers under half of the shortfall, and the cause of the remainder is unknown. In all, the sample holds 150,000 or so clones, and 80% to 90% of those were seen once. The ten top clones hold around 1.6% of the sample.

This clone was seen more than once but under ten times. The clone's antigen remains unknown. Base qualities were left out, and no much larger clone turns up one base away. The rearranged chain carries TRBV4-2 and TRBJ2-1; TRBD2 aligns with 10 central bases. This TCR was sampled from a man younger than 30 in good health. Sequencing used blood. The sequenced DNA: TGTGCCAGCAGCCGAGGACTAGCGGATCATGAGCAGTTCTTC. This yields the protein CASSRGLADHEQFF.